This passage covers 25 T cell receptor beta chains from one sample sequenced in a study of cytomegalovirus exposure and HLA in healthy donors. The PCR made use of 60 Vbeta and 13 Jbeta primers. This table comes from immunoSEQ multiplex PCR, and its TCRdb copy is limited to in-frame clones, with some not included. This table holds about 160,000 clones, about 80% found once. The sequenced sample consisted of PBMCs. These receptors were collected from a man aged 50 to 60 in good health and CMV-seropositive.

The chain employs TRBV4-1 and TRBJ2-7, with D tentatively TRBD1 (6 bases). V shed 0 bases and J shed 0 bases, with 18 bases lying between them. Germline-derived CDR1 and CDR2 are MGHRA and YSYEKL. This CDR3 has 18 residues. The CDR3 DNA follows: TGCGCCAGCAGCCAAGATCCCGGGTCGACAGGCAGCTCCTACGAGCAGTACTTC. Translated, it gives CASSQDPGSTGSSYEQYF.

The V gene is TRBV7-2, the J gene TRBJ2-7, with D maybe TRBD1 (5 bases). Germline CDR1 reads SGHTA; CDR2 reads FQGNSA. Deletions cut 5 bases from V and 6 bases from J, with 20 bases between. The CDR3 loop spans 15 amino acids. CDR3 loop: CASSPAEYRPGEQYF. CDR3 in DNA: TGTGCCAGCAGCCCGGCAGAGTACAGGCCGGGCGAGCAGTACTTC.

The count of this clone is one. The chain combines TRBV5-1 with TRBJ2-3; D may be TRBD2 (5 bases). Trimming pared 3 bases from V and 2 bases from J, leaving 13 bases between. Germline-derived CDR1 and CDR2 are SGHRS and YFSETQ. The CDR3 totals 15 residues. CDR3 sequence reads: CASSSRAEPTDTQYF. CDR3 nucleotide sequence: TGCGCCAGCAGCTCGAGAGCGGAGCCCACAGATACGCAGTATTTT.

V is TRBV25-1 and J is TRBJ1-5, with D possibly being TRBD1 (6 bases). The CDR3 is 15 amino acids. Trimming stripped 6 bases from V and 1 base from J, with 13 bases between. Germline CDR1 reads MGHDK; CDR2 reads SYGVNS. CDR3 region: CASRGTGYSNQPQHF. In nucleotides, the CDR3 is TGTGCCAGCAGAGGCACAGGGTACAGCAATCAGCCCCAGCATTTT. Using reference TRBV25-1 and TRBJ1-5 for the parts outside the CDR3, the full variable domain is EADIYQTPRYLVIGTGKKITLECSQTMGHDKMYWYQQDPGMELHLIHYSYGVNSTEKGDLSSESTVSRIRTEHFPLTLESARPSHTSQYLCASRGTGYSNQPQHFGDGTRLSIL.

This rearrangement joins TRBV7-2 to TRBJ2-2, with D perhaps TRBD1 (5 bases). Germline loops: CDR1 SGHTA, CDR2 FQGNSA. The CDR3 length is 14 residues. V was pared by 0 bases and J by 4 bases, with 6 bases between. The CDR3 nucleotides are TGTGCCAGCAGCTTAGCGCAGGGCACCGGGGAGCTGTTTTTT. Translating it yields CASSLAQGTGELFF.

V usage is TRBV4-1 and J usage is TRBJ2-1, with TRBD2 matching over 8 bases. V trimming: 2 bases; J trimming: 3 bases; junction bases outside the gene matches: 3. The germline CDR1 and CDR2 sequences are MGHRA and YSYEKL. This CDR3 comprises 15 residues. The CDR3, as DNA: TGCGCCAGCAGCCAAATGGCGGGGGGCTACAATGAGCAGTTCTTC. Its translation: CASSQMAGGYNEQFF.

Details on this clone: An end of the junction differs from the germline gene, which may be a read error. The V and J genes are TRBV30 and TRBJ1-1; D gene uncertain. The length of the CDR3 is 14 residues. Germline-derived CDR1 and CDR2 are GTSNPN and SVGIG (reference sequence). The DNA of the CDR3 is TGTGCCTGGGGTGTGGGCAGCCCGAACACTGAAGCTTTCTTT. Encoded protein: CAWGVGSPNTEAFF.

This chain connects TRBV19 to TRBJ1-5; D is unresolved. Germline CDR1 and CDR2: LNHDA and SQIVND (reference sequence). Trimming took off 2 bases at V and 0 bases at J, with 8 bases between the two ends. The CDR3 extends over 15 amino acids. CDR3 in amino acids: CASSITVYSNQPQHF. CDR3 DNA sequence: TGTGCCAGTAGTATAACGGTATATAGCAATCAGCCCCAGCATTTT. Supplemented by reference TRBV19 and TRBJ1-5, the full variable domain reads DGGITQSPKYLFRKEGQNVTLSCEQNLNHDAMYWYRQDPGQGLRLIYYSQIVNDFQKGDIAEGYSVSREKKESFPLTVTSAQKNPTAFYLCASSITVYSNQPQHFGDGTRLSIL.

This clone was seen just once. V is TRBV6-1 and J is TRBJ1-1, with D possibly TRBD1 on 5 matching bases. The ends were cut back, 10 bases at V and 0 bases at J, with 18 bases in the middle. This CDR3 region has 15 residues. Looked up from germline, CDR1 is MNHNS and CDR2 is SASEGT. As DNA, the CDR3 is TGTGCCACCAAGGGGAGGGGCTTTATGAACACTGAAGCTTTCTTT. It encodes CATKGRGFMNTEAFF.

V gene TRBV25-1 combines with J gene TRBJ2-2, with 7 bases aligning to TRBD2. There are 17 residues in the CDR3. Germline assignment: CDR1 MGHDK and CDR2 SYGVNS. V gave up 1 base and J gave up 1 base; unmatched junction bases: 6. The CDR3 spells CASSELGGSQNTGELFF. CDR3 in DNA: TGTGCCAGCAGTGAATTGGGAGGGTCCCAGAACACCGGGGAGCTGTTTTTT.

The chain's CDR3 is CASSYGTAFMNTEAFF. The CDR3 bases are TGTGCCAGCAGTTACGGGACAGCCTTCATGAACACTGAAGCTTTCTTT. V gene TRBV6-6 combines with J gene TRBJ1-1; TRBD1 matches 7 bases. Germline assignment: CDR1 MNHNY and CDR2 SVGAGI (reference sequence). V lost 2 bases to trimming and J lost 0 bases; unmatched junction nucleotides: 6. This CDR3 is built from 16 residues.

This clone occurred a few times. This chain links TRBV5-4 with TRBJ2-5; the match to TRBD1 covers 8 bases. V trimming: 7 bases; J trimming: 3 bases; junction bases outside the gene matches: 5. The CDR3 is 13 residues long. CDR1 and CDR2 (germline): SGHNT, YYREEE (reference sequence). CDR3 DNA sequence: TGTGCCAGCCAGGGACAGGTGGAAGAGACCCAGTACTTC. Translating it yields CASQGQVEETQYF.

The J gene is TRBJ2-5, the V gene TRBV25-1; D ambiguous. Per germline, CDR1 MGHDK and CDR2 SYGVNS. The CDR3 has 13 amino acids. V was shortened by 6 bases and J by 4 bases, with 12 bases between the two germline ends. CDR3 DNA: TGTGCCAGCAGACCTGGAGTGGGAGAGACCCAGTACTTC. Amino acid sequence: CASRPGVGETQYF.

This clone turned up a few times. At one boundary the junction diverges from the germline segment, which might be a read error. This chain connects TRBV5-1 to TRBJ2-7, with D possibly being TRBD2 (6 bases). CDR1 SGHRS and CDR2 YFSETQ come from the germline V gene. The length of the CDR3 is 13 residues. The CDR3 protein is CASSYPGAYEQYF. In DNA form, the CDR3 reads TGCGCCAGTAGCTATCCGGGAGCCTACGAGCAGTACTTC.

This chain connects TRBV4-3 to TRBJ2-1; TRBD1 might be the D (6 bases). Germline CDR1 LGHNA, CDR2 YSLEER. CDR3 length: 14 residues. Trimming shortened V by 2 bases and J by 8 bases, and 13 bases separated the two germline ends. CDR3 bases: TGCGCCAGCAGCCAATATTTAACAGGGTATGAGCAGTTCTTC. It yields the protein CASSQYLTGYEQFF.

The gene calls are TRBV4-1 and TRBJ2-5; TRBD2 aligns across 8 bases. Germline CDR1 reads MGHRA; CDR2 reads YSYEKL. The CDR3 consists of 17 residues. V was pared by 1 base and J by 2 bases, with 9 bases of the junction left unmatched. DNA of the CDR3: TGCGCCAGCAGCCAAGCTGCACCGGGGGGGCTACAAGAGACCCAGTACTTC. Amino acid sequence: CASSQAAPGGLQETQYF.

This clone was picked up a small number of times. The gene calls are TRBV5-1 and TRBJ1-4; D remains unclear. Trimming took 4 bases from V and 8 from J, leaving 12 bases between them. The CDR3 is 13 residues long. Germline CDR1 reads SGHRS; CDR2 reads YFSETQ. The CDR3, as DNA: TGCGCCAGCAGCCCCAGGACGGGGGAAAAACTGTTTTTT. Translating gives CASSPRTGEKLFF.

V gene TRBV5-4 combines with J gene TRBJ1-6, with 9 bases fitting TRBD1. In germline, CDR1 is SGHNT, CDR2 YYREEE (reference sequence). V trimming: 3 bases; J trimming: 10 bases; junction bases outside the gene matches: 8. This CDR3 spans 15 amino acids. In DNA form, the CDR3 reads TGTGCCAGCAGCTCAGGGACAGGGAGGGAATCACCCCTCCACTTT. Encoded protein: CASSSGTGRESPLHF.

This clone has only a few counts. This CDR3 is CASSRDSNYGYTF. The DNA for the CDR3 is TGTGCCAGCAGTAGGGACAGCAACTATGGCTACACCTTC. The chain links TRBV7-9 to TRBJ1-2, with 7 bases that match TRBD1. This CDR3 contains 13 residues. Trimming took 6 bases from V and 2 from J; bases not matched to a gene: 3. The germline V gene has CDR1 SEHNR and CDR2 FQNEAQ (reference sequence).

The CDR3 nucleotides are TGCAGCGTTGAAGAGGGGACAGGGGTCTGGGGTTCCGCTGAAGCTTTCTTT. It codes for CSVEEGTGVWGSAEAFF. The chain carries TRBV29-1 and TRBJ1-1; 10 bases agree with TRBD1. This CDR3 contains 17 residues. V trimming: 0 bases; J trimming: 6 bases; junction bases outside the gene matches: 13. CDR1 SQVTM and CDR2 ANQGSEA come from the germline V gene. Complete variable domain (other parts from reference TRBV29-1 and TRBJ1-1): SAVISQKPSRDICQRGTSLTIQCQVDSQVTMMFWYRQQPGQSLTLIATANQGSEATYESGFVIDKFPISRPNLTFSTLTVSNMSPEDSSIYLCSVEEGTGVWGSAEAFFGQGTRLTVV.

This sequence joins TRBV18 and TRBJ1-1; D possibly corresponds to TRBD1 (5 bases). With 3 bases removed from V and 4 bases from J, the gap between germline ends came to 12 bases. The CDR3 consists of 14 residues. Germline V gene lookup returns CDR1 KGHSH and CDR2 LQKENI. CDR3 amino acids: CASSPKAGFTEAFF. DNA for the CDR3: TGTGCCAGCTCACCGAAAGCAGGGTTCACTGAAGCTTTCTTT.

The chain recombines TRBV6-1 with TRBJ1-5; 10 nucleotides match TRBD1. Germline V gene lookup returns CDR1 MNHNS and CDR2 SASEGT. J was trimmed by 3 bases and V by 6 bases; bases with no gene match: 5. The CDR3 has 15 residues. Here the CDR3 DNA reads TGTGCCAGCAGACGACAGGGGGCGGACAATCAGCCCCAGCATTTT. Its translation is CASRRQGADNQPQHF.

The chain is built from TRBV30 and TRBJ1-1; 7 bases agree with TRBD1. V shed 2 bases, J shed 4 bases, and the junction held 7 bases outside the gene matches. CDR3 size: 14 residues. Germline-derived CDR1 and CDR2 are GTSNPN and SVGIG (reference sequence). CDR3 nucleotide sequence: TGTGCCTGGAGTCAGCAGGGGGTCCCCACTGAAGCTTTCTTT. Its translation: CAWSQQGVPTEAFF.

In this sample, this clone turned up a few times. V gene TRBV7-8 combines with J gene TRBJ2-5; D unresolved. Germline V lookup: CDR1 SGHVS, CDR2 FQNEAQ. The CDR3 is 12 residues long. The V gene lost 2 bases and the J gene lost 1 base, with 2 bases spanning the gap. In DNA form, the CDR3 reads TGTGCCAGCAGCTTACGCCAAGAGACCCAGTACTTC. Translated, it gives CASSLRQETQYF.

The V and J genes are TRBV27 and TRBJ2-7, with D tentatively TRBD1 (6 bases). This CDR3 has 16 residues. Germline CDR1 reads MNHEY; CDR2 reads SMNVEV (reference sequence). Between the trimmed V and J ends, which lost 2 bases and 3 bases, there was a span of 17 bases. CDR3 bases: TGTGCCAGCAGTTTAATCTCAGGGGCCCAATACTACGAGCAGTACTTC. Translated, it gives CASSLISGAQYYEQYF.